The source of this T cell receptor beta chain is a study of T cells after yellow fever vaccination. Across the study: Any fraction with a low cell number was prepared using SMART-Seq v4 Ultra Low Input. Regarding the study as a whole: Weaker, the secondary response had a peak occurring faster, on day 5 versus 15. Post-booster samples contained most primary-vaccination clones (approximately 96% CD4, approximately 88% CD8).

The 5'RACE template-switching step produced TCR cDNA and added a universal primer site and UMIs. A single record per CDR3 protein comes from TCRdb applying MiXCR to the 5' RACE reads. This sample has over 300,000 distinct CDR3 sequences, with around 3.6% found just once. This clonotype was detected only once. The antigen is unknown. Trimming took 5 bases from V and 3 from J, leaving 14 bases between them. This CDR3 region has 14 residues. The germline CDR1 and CDR2 sequences are MNHEY and SVGAGI. This clonotype was obtained from a young man who received the YFV17D yellow fever vaccine. The chain is built from TRBV6-5 and TRBJ2-7; D tentatively reads TRBD1 or TRBD2 (7 bases each). The input for sequencing was PBMCs, taken on the day of the yellow fever booster vaccination. The CDR3 reads CASSHQGEGYEQYF. The CDR3 bases are TGTGCCAGCAGTCACCAGGGGGAGGGCTACGAGCAGTACTTC.